This passage covers 15 T cell receptor beta chains from one sample sequenced in a study of PD-1 blockade in classical Hodgkin lymphoma. Sequenced by immunoSEQ multiplex PCR; TCRdb stores in-frame clones only, minus some. There are tens of thousands of clones in the sample; 80% occur only once, and about 20% lies in the top ten. Each patient's relapse followed autologous stem cell transplantation, and brentuximab vedotin exposure varied. The starting material was peripheral blood mononuclear cells (PBMCs), obtained before the second cycle of nivolumab. Every receptor here comes from a human donor with classical Hodgkin lymphoma.

This CDR3 reads CASSQKREKLFF. The CDR3 nucleotides read TGTGCCAGCAGCCAAAAGCGTGAAAAACTGTTTTTT. The chain recombines TRBV4-2 with TRBJ1-4; D ambiguous. This CDR3 comprises 12 residues. The germline V gene has CDR1 LGHNA and CDR2 YNFKEQ. V was shortened by 2 bases and J by 7 bases, with 5 bases between the two germline ends.

V gene TRBV7-3 combines with J gene TRBJ1-5; no clear D. CDR3 size: 13 residues. The germline V and J ends were trimmed by 2 bases and 7 bases, with 9 bases remaining between them. In germline, CDR1 is SGHTA, CDR2 FQGTGA. The CDR3 protein is CASSLGFRQPQHF. The CDR3 region has the DNA TGTGCCAGCAGCTTAGGCTTTCGGCAGCCCCAGCATTTT.

This chain joins TRBV13 and TRBJ2-5; 7 bases align to TRBD2. This CDR3 has 16 residues. In germline, CDR1 is PRHDT, CDR2 FYEKMQ (reference sequence). The V segment lost 5 bases and the J segment 4 bases; nucleotides outside the gene matches: 13. The CDR3 loop reads CASSLSSGRGSETQYF. Here the CDR3 DNA reads TGTGCCAGCAGCCTGTCTAGCGGTAGGGGCTCAGAGACCCAGTACTTC. The full variable domain, its missing parts supplied by reference TRBV13 and TRBJ2-5, is AAGVIQSPRHLIKEKRETATLKCYPIPRHDTVYWYQQGPGQDPQFLISFYEKMQSDKGSIPDRFSAQQFSDYHSELNMSSLELGDSALYFCASSLSSGRGSETQYFGPGTRLLVL.

The chain recombines TRBV11-2 with TRBJ1-5, with D hard to call. V dropped 1 base and J dropped 4 bases, with 14 bases sitting between them. The CDR3 extends over 16 amino acids. CDR1 and CDR2 (germline): SGHAT, FQNNGV. The CDR3 DNA follows: TGTGCCAGCAGCTTAGGTTCGGGTGGAGGTAATCAGCCCCAGCATTTT. Translation: CASSLGSGGGNQPQHF.

The chain joins TRBV29-1 to TRBJ2-1, with 8 bases lining up with TRBD2. This CDR3 has 15 amino acids. Germline V gene data show CDR1 as SQVTM and CDR2 as ANQGSEA. V was pared by 0 bases and J by 9 bases, with 10 bases of the junction left unmatched. The CDR3 is CSVEDRGGLVGEQFF. The CDR3 nucleotides read TGCAGCGTTGAAGATCGGGGGGGGCTTGTGGGTGAGCAGTTCTTC.

CDR3 in DNA: TGCAGCGTGTCCCCACAGGGGGCGAATGAAAAACTGTTTTTT. The encoded protein is CSVSPQGANEKLFF. V is TRBV29-1 and J is TRBJ1-4; 9 positions match TRBD1. After removal of 6 bases from V and 5 bases from J, the junction contained 7 bases not matched to a gene. Germline V lookup: CDR1 SQVTM, CDR2 ANQGSEA. There are 14 residues in the CDR3.

The J gene is TRBJ1-1, the V gene TRBV5-1; D might be TRBD1 (5 bases). The CDR3 runs 15 residues. CDR1 is SGHRS and CDR2 is YFSETQ in the germline V gene. V lost 1 base and J lost 2, with 12 bases in between. DNA of the CDR3: TGCGCCAGCAGCTTGTCCCCGGGGACCAACACTGAAGCTTTCTTT. It yields the protein CASSLSPGTNTEAFF.

The J gene is TRBJ2-7, the V gene TRBV28; TRBD1 or TRBD2 may be the D gene (5 bases each). V shed 7 bases and J shed 3 bases, with 19 bases lying between them. The CDR3 length is 15 residues. Germline V gene lookup returns CDR1 MDHEN and CDR2 SYDVKM. The CDR3, as DNA: TGTGCCAGCAATCTTAGAGGGGAAGAACGCTACGAGCAGTACTTC. Translating gives CASNLRGEERYEQYF.

The chain uses TRBV5-1 and TRBJ2-3, with D perhaps TRBD2 (5 bases). This CDR3 is built from 14 residues. Germline-derived CDR1 and CDR2 are SGHRS and YFSETQ. With 0 bases removed from V and 0 bases from J, the gap between germline ends came to 5 bases. CDR3 residues: CASSLGTSTDTQYF. The CDR3 region has the DNA TGCGCCAGCAGCTTGGGGACTAGCACAGATACGCAGTATTTT. The entire variable domain, with the rest obtained from reference TRBV5-1 and TRBJ2-3, is as follows: KAGVTQTPRYLIKTRGQQVTLSCSPISGHRSVSWYQQTPGQGLQFLFEYFSETQRNKGNFPGRFSGRQFSNSRSEMNVSTLELGDSALYLCASSLGTSTDTQYFGPGTRLTVL.

The chain employs TRBV10-3 and TRBJ1-1; maybe TRBD1 (5 bases). Germline CDR1 is ENHRY and CDR2 is SYGVKD. V was pared by 4 bases and J by 0 bases, with 15 bases between. The CDR3 spans 16 residues. Here the CDR3 DNA reads TGTGCCATCAGTGGGGGGACCAAGGTCATGAACACTGAAGCTTTCTTT. Translation: CAISGGTKVMNTEAFF.

The gene calls are TRBV2 and TRBJ2-3; weak D call: TRBD2 (6 bases). Looked up from germline, CDR1 is SNHLY and CDR2 is FYNNEI. The CDR3 is 14 amino acids. The V and J ends lost 11 bases and 0 bases respectively, with 15 bases between them. The CDR3 spells CAALTGTSTDTQYF. As DNA, the CDR3 is TGTGCCGCCTTGACGGGGACTAGCACAGATACGCAGTATTTT. Variable domain in full (rest from reference TRBV2 and TRBJ2-3): EPEVTQTPSHQVTQMGQEVILRCVPISNHLYFYWYRQILGQKVEFLVSFYNNEISEKSEIFDDQFSVERPDGSNFTLKIRSTKLEDSAMYFCAALTGTSTDTQYFGPGTRLTVL.

With respect to this clone: This specimen includes other DNA sequences encoding the same CDR3. J is TRBJ2-7 and V is TRBV28, with D maybe TRBD1 (5 bases). This CDR3 region has 13 residues. The germline V gene encodes CDR1 MDHEN and CDR2 SYDVKM. Trimming took off 3 bases at V and 2 bases at J, with 8 bases between the two ends. In nucleotides, the CDR3 is TGTGCCAGCAGTTTCCAGGGAACCTACGAGCAGTACTTC. This sequence encodes CASSFQGTYEQYF.

This clone was seen only a few times. The chain employs TRBV6-5 and TRBJ1-2, with unresolved D. Trimming shortened V by 2 bases and J by 0 bases, and 7 bases separated the two germline ends. Looked up from germline, CDR1 is MNHEY and CDR2 is SVGAGI. CDR3 size: 14 residues. The CDR3 nucleotides are TGTGCCAGCAGTTACGGGTATCCTAACTATGGCTACACCTTC. Protein product: CASSYGYPNYGYTF.

The sample holds a few counts of this clone. Other DNA sequences of this sample code for an identical CDR3. This chain connects TRBV5-6 to TRBJ2-7, with no clear D. V shed 2 bases and J shed 6 bases, with 9 bases lying between them. Germline V CDR1 and CDR2: SGHDT, YYEEEE. The CDR3 length is 12 residues. The CDR3 DNA follows: TGTGCCAGCAGCTTACGAGGAACCGAGCAGTACTTC. The encoded protein is CASSLRGTEQYF. Full variable domain (rest looked up from reference TRBV5-6 and TRBJ2-7): DAGVTQSPTHLIKTRGQQVTLRCSPKSGHDTVSWYQQALGQGPQFIFQYYEEEERQRGNFPDRFSGHQFPNYSSELNVNALLLGDSALYLCASSLRGTEQYFGPGTRLTVT.

The rearrangement joins TRBV11-3 to TRBJ2-7, with TRBD1 matching over 9 bases. J was trimmed by 4 bases and V by 7 bases; bases with no gene match: 11. Per germline, CDR1 SGHNT and CDR2 YENEEA. The CDR3 is made up of 15 amino acids. CDR3: CASTKGRTGAYEQYF. CDR3 bases: TGTGCCAGCACCAAGGGTAGGACAGGGGCGTACGAGCAGTACTTC. The complete variable domain, with remaining parts taken from reference TRBV11-3 and TRBJ2-7, reads EAGVVQSPRYKIIEKKQPVAFWCNPISGHNTLYWYLQNLGQGPELLIRYENEEAVDDSQLPKDRFSAERLKGVDSTLKIQPAELGDSAVYLCASTKGRTGAYEQYFGPGTRLTVT.